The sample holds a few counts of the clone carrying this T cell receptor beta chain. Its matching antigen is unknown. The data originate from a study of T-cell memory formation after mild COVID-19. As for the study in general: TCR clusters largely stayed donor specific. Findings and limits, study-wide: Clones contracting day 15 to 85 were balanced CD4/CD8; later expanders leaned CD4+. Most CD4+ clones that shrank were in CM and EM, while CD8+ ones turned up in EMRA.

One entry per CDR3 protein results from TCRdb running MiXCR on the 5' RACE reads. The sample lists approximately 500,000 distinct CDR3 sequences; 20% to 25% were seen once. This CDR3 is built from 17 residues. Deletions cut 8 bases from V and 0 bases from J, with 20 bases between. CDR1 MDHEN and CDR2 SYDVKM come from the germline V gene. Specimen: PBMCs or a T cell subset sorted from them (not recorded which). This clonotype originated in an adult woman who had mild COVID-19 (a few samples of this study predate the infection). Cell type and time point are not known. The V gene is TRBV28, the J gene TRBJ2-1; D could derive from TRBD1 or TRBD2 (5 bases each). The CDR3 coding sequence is TGTGCCAGCTTGGGGCTAGCCGAGAGGAGCTCCTACAATGAGCAGTTCTTC. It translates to CASLGLAERSSYNEQFF.